Sequencing of this T cell receptor beta chain was carried out in a study of T-cell reconstitution after alpha-beta-depleted transplantation in children. General study points: Two months or so post-transplant, alpha-beta T cells reportedly derived from several hundred expanded graft clones. T-cell counts and diversity at one year following transplant were attributed mainly to newly produced T cells. Where some patients showed high TCRbeta diversity at day 60, it came from recipient T cells and thymic progenitors that had survived.

It was with unique molecular identifiers that the TCRbeta library was prepared. A single record per CDR3 protein comes from TCRdb applying MiXCR to the PCR reads. The sample lists roughly 310,000 distinct CDR3 sequences, approximately 23% occurring once. V lost 7 bases to trimming and J lost 6 bases; unmatched junction nucleotides: 15. Germline CDR1 and CDR2: MNHEY and SMNVEV (reference sequence). CDR3 length equals 17 residues. This clonotype was seen only a few times. Antigen: not known. V is TRBV27 and J is TRBJ2-1, with 10 bases identical to TRBD2. The source was PBMCs, mostly from graft donor cells, collected 180 days after TCRalphabeta/CD19-depleted stem cell transplant. This receptor was identified in a male patient aged 10 to 17 who had a stem cell transplant for acute lymphoblastic leukemia, so the T cells may come from the graft donor. This CDR3 is CASIPLVASGSPNEQFF. CDR3 nucleotide sequence: TGTGCCAGCATTCCCCTAGTAGCTAGCGGGAGTCCCAATGAGCAGTTCTTC.